This T cell receptor (beta chain) was profiled in a study of OX40 agonist ivuxolimab in advanced cancers. Clones were read by immunoSEQ multiplex PCR, and TCRdb kept only the in-frame ones, dropping some. This sample carries 50,000 to 75,000 clones, 75% to 90% of them seen once, and the ten largest clones take around 0.35%. Study-wide points: Clonal expansion by week 6 occurred in CD4+ and CD8+ blood T cells (at 0.1 to 3.0 mg/kg). Low normalized T-cell clonal expansion was also seen in some nonresponders.

As for this clone: The antigen is unknown.

CDR3 length: 16 amino acids. J gave up 7 bases and V 0 bases, and 3 bases lay outside the gene matches. Germline V gene sequence: CDR1 SGHAT, CDR2 FQNNGV. The source material was CD4+ or CD8+ T cells sorted from blood, sampled in a trial of the OX40 agonist ivuxolimab. The source is an adult with an advanced solid tumor such as melanoma, head and neck, liver or kidney cancer. This rearrangement joins TRBV11-2 to TRBJ2-1; TRBD2 agrees at 13 bases. The CDR3 spells CASSLELAGGVNEQFF. The CDR3 DNA reads TGTGCCAGCAGCTTAGAACTAGCGGGGGGGGTGAATGAGCAGTTCTTC.